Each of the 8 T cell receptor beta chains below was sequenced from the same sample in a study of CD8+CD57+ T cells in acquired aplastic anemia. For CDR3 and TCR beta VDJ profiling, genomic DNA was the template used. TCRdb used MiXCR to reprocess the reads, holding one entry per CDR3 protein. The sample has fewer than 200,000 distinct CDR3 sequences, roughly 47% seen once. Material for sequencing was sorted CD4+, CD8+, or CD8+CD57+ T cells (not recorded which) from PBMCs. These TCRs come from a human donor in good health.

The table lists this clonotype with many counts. CDR3 residues: CASRNPGRRVYGYTF. In DNA, the CDR3 is TGTGCCAGTAGAAATCCGGGAAGGCGGGTATATGGCTACACCTTC. The rearrangement links TRBV19 to TRBJ1-2; D call uncertain. This CDR3 spans 15 amino acids. Trimming left V 6 bases short and J 5 bases short, with 19 bases between. Per the germline V gene, CDR1 is LNHDA and CDR2 is SQIVND (reference sequence). Full variable domain (outside the CDR3, taken from reference TRBV19 and TRBJ1-2): DGGITQSPKYLFRKEGQNVTLSCEQNLNHDAMYWYRQDPGQGLRLIYYSQIVNDFQKGDIAEGYSVSREKKESFPLTVTSAQKNPTAFYLCASRNPGRRVYGYTFGSGTRLTVV.

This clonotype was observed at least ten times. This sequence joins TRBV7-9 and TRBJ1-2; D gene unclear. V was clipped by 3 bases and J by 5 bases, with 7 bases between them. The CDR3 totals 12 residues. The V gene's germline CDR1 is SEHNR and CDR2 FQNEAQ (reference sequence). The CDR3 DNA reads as TGTGCCAGCAGCTTGAACACTTATGGCTACACCTTC. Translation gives CASSLNTYGYTF.

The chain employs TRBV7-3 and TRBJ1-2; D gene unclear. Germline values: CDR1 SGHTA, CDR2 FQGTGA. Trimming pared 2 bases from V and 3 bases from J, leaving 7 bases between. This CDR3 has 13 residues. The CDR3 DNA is TGTGCCAGCAGCTTAGACCCATACTATGGCTACACCTTC. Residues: CASSLDPYYGYTF.

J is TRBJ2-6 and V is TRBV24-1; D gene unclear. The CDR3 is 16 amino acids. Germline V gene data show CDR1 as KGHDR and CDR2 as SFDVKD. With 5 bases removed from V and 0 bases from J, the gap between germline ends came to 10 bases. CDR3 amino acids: CATSGLSSSGANVLTF. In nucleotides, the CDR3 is TGTGCCACCAGTGGCTTAAGTAGCTCTGGGGCCAACGTCCTGACTTTC.

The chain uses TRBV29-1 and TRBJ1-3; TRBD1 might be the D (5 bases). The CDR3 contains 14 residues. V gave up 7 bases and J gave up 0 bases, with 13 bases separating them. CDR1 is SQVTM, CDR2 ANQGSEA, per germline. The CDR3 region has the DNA TGCAGCGCCGAAACGACAGACTCTGGAAACACCATATATTTT. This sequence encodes CSAETTDSGNTIYF.

The CDR3 is CASSLVARTGETQYF. The CDR3 region has the DNA TGTGCCAGCAGCTTGGTAGCGAGAACCGGGGAGACCCAGTACTTC. The rearrangement links TRBV7-3 to TRBJ2-5, with D tentatively TRBD2 (5 bases). This CDR3 region has 15 residues. The V and J ends lost 3 bases and 5 bases respectively, with 16 bases between them. CDR1 and CDR2 from the germline V gene are SGHTA and FQGTGA.

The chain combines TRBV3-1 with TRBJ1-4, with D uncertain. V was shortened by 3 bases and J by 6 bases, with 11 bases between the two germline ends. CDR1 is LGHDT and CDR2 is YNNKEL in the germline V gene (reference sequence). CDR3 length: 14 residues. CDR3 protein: CASSQRGGDEKLFF. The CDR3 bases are TGTGCCAGCAGCCAGCGGGGTGGCGATGAAAAACTGTTTTTT.

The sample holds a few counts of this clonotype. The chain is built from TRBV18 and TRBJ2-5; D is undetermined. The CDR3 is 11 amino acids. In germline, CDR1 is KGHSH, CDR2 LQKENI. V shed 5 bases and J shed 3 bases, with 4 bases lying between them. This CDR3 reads CASSFEETQYF. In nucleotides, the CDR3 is TGTGCCAGCTCATTCGAAGAGACCCAGTACTTC. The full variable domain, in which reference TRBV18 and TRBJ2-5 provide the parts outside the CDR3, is NAGVMQNPRHLVRRRGQEARLRCSPMKGHSHVYWYRQLPEEGLKFMVYLQKENIIDESGMPKERFSAEFPKEGPSILRIQQVVRGDSAAYFCASSFEETQYFGPGTRLLVL.